This entry lists 30 T cell receptor beta chains sequenced from one sample in a study of cytomegalovirus exposure and HLA in healthy donors. Use of 60 Vbeta and 13 Jbeta primers characterized the PCR. Sequenced by immunoSEQ multiplex PCR; TCRdb stores in-frame clones only, minus some. The table records approximately 170,000 clones, about 88% of them present only once. Sequencing used PBMCs. The receptor source for this set is a man aged 25 to 45 in good health and CMV-seropositive.

The chain combines TRBV5-6 with TRBJ2-1, with 9 bases aligning to TRBD2. Per the germline V gene, CDR1 is SGHDT and CDR2 is YYEEEE. The CDR3 consists of 16 residues. Trimming cost V 1 base and J 10 bases; bases outside gene matches: 12. CDR3 in amino acids: CASSLSAGGRRGEQFF. The CDR3 region has the DNA TGTGCCAGCAGCTTGTCTGCGGGAGGGCGCCGGGGAGAGCAGTTCTTC.

The chain recombines TRBV11-2 with TRBJ2-1, with D possibly matching TRBD1 (6 bases). This CDR3 has 15 residues. Germline V gene sequence: CDR1 SGHAT, CDR2 FQNNGV. Between the trimmed V and J ends, which lost 1 base and 2 bases, there was a span of 9 bases. Here the CDR3 reads CASSLGPGAYNEQFF. The CDR3 region has the DNA TGTGCCAGCAGCTTAGGTCCAGGGGCCTACAATGAGCAGTTCTTC.

This chain connects TRBV5-1 to TRBJ2-7; 10 bases match TRBD1. The CDR3 is made up of 15 amino acids. The V gene end was trimmed by 4 bases and the J gene end by 2 bases; junction bases not matched to a gene: 6. Germline CDR1 SGHRS, CDR2 YFSETQ. CDR3: CASSLAGTGAYEQYF. CDR3 nucleotides: TGCGCCAGCAGCCTGGCCGGGACAGGGGCCTACGAGCAGTACTTC.

CDR3 coding DNA: TGTGCCACTACCGGGACAGGGGGCTATGAGCAGTTCTTC. Translation gives CATTGTGGYEQFF. The V and J genes are TRBV19 and TRBJ2-1, with TRBD1 matching over 12 bases. With 10 bases clipped from V and 8 bases from J, the junction kept 6 bases outside the gene matches. The CDR3 sequence is 13 residues long. The germline V gene encodes CDR1 LNHDA and CDR2 SQIVND (reference sequence).

This sequence joins TRBV13 and TRBJ2-2; 13 bases align to TRBD2. The CDR3 is 17 residues long. CDR1 is PRHDT and CDR2 is FYEKMQ in the germline V gene (reference sequence). The V gene end was trimmed by 5 bases and the J gene end by 5 bases; junction bases not matched to a gene: 8. CDR3 sequence (DNA): TGTGCCAGCAGCGAACGACTAGCGGGAGGTTTAACCGGGGAGCTGTTTTTT. It specifies CASSERLAGGLTGELFF.

This clone has a single count. This chain links TRBV5-1 with TRBJ1-1; D call uncertain. V was cut by 0 bases and J by 5 bases, with 8 bases left in between. The CDR3 sequence is 13 residues long. CDR1 and CDR2 (germline): SGHRS, YFSETQ. CDR3 sequence (DNA): TGCGCCAGCAGCTTGGATGGCCGTACTGAAGCTTTCTTT. Its protein is CASSLDGRTEAFF.

The chain has TRBV7-2 and TRBJ1-2; 7 nucleotides agree with TRBD1. The CDR3 has 13 residues. The ends lost 5 bases at V and 5 bases at J; junction bases unmatched: 5. Looked up from germline, CDR1 is SGHTA and CDR2 is FQGNSA. DNA for the CDR3: TGTGCCAGCAGCCGGGACAGTCAATATGGCTACACCTTC. Encoded protein: CASSRDSQYGYTF.

The chain links TRBV5-4 to TRBJ2-2, with D maybe TRBD2 (6 bases). Per the germline V gene, CDR1 is SGHNT and CDR2 is YYREEE (reference sequence). With 3 bases removed from V and 1 base from J, the gap between germline ends came to 13 bases. This CDR3 contains 16 residues. The CDR3 DNA reads as TGTGCCAGCAGCTCCCAAACTAGCAGGAACACCGGGGAGCTGTTTTTT. It codes for CASSSQTSRNTGELFF. The variable domain in full, completed from reference TRBV5-4 and TRBJ2-2, reads ETGVTQSPTHLIKTRGQQVTLRCSSQSGHNTVSWYQQALGQGPQFIFQYYREEENGRGNFPPRFSGLQFPNYSSELNVNALELDDSALYLCASSSQTSRNTGELFFGEGSRLTVL.

The chain combines TRBV2 with TRBJ2-7; D might be TRBD1 (6 bases). Germline V gene lookup returns CDR1 SNHLY and CDR2 FYNNEI. The V and J ends lost 6 bases and 5 bases respectively, with 17 bases between them. The CDR3 is 14 residues long. CDR3 nucleotides: TGTGCCAGCAGCATACAGGGCAAGGGAAACGAGCAGTACTTC. Its translation is CASSIQGKGNEQYF.

The chain combines TRBV4-1 with TRBJ2-5; D is unclear. Trimming stripped 1 base from V and 1 base from J, with 7 bases between. The CDR3 extends over 14 amino acids. Germline values: CDR1 MGHRA, CDR2 YSYEKL. CDR3 sequence: CASSQAEFQETQYF. Written as DNA, the CDR3 is TGCGCCAGCAGCCAAGCGGAGTTCCAAGAGACCCAGTACTTC.

Only a few counts were recorded for this clone. The chain has TRBV5-5 and TRBJ2-7; D gene unclear. The germline gives CDR1 SGHKS, CDR2 YYEKEE (reference sequence). The ends were cut back, 4 bases at V and 7 bases at J, with 12 bases in the middle. The CDR3 covers 12 residues. The CDR3 DNA reads TGTGCCAGCAGCCGGTCCAGCCGGGAGCAGTACGTC. It is translated as CASSRSSREQYV.

This chain links TRBV19 with TRBJ1-1, with D unresolved. Germline V lookup: CDR1 LNHDA, CDR2 SQIVND (reference sequence). The CDR3 contains 13 residues. V was trimmed by 5 bases and J by 2 bases, leaving 9 bases between them. The CDR3: CASSLTANTEAFF. The CDR3 DNA follows: TGTGCCAGTAGTCTCACAGCAAACACTGAAGCTTTCTTT. The variable domain in full, with the rest retrieved from reference TRBV19 and TRBJ1-1, is DGGITQSPKYLFRKEGQNVTLSCEQNLNHDAMYWYRQDPGQGLRLIYYSQIVNDFQKGDIAEGYSVSREKKESFPLTVTSAQKNPTAFYLCASSLTANTEAFFGQGTRLTVV.

The V gene is TRBV19, the J gene TRBJ2-5; D is ambiguous. Germline V gene sequence: CDR1 LNHDA, CDR2 SQIVND (reference sequence). Between the trimmed V and J ends, which lost 3 bases and 5 bases, there was a span of 10 bases. This CDR3 has 13 amino acids. The CDR3 reads CASSIRLSETQYF. CDR3 in DNA: TGTGCCAGTAGTATCAGACTGTCGGAGACCCAGTACTTC.

The DNA for the CDR3 is TGTGCCAGCAGCTGGGGCGATACGCAGTATTTT. This codes for CASSWGDTQYF. The chain couples TRBV7-9 to TRBJ2-3; D is possibly TRBD1 (5 bases). Germline V gene sequence: CDR1 SEHNR, CDR2 FQNEAQ (reference sequence). V lost 4 bases and J lost 6, with 5 bases in between. The CDR3 spans 11 residues.

With regard to this clone: Other DNA sequences in the sample encode the same CDR3. V and J are TRBV7-2 and TRBJ2-5; 10 bases agree with TRBD1. The CDR3 extends over 14 amino acids. Trimming removed 6 bases from V and 5 bases from J; junction bases left unmatched: 6. Germline lookup yields CDR1 SGHTA and CDR2 FQGNSA. The chain's CDR3 is CASRETGGGETQYF. The CDR3 region has the DNA TGTGCCAGCAGAGAGACAGGGGGCGGGGAGACCCAGTACTTC.

The chain is built from TRBV30 and TRBJ1-5, with unresolved D. CDR1 and CDR2 (germline): GTSNPN, SVGIG (reference sequence). The CDR3 spans 13 residues. V lost 0 bases to trimming and J lost 5 bases, with 8 bases between them. CDR3 sequence (DNA): TGTGCCTGGAGTGTAGCGGTAGATCAGCCCCAGCATTTT. Its translation: CAWSVAVDQPQHF.

A remark on this clone: At one boundary the junction diverges from the germline segment, which might be a read error. J is TRBJ2-1 and V is TRBV7-9; TRBD2 aligns across 7 bases. Germline V gene data show CDR1 as SEHNR and CDR2 as FQNEAQ (reference sequence). This CDR3 has 18 residues. CDR3 residues: CSSSLVGGRAGSYNEQFF. CDR3 bases: TGTTCCAGCAGCTTGGTGGGAGGGAGGGCCGGGTCCTACAATGAGCAGTTCTTC.

The gene calls are TRBV19 and TRBJ2-6; 12 bases fit TRBD2. The CDR3 covers 20 residues. Per germline, CDR1 LNHDA and CDR2 SQIVND (reference sequence). V dropped 4 bases and J dropped 0; count of bases not matched to a gene: 10. CDR3 bases: TGTGCCAGTAGTACCCCCCGGGCTAGCGGGAGGGGCTCTGGGGCCAACGTCCTGACTTTC. Its translation: CASSTPRASGRGSGANVLTF.

The chain employs TRBV11-3 and TRBJ2-2; 12 bases agree with TRBD2. V lost 3 bases and J lost 2; bases outside the gene matches: 10. The CDR3 has 19 residues. Germline V gene lookup returns CDR1 SGHNT and CDR2 YENEEA. This CDR3 reads CASSFELAGGPDNTGELFF. In DNA form, the CDR3 reads TGTGCCAGCAGCTTTGAACTAGCGGGAGGCCCAGATAACACCGGGGAGCTGTTTTTT.

The rearrangement uses TRBV11-1 and TRBJ1-2; D is ambiguous. CDR1 and CDR2 (germline): SGHAT, FQDESV (reference sequence). V was cut by 0 bases and J by 2 bases, with 10 bases left in between. There are 15 residues in the CDR3. The CDR3: CASSLAADKNYGYTF. CDR3 DNA sequence: TGTGCCAGCAGCTTAGCGGCAGATAAGAACTATGGCTACACCTTC.

The chain combines TRBV6-1 with TRBJ2-5, with 9 bases aligning to TRBD2. J lost 1 base, V lost 6 bases, and 6 bases had no gene match. The germline gives CDR1 MNHNS, CDR2 SASEGT. The CDR3 is 15 amino acids. CDR3 bases: TGTGCCAGCAGCCCAGAGACTAGCGGCCAAGAGACCCAGTACTTC. Its translation is CASSPETSGQETQYF.

The V gene is TRBV21-1, the J gene TRBJ1-4; the D segment call TRBD1 is taken from the table without a DNA check. TRBV21-1 is a pseudogene. CDR3 size: 18 residues. The CDR3 sequence: CASSKMPPGTTTNEKLFF. The CDR3 DNA reads as TGTGCCAGCAGCAAAATGCCCCCGGGGACAACAACTAATGAAAAACTGTTTTTT.

The chain recombines TRBV7-9 with TRBJ1-1; D not certain. This CDR3 has 14 residues. Per germline, CDR1 SEHNR and CDR2 FQNEAQ (reference sequence). With 1 base removed from V and 1 base from J, the gap between germline ends came to 7 bases. The CDR3 protein is CASSLEPPNTEAFF. The CDR3 DNA reads as TGTGCCAGCAGCTTAGAGCCCCCGAACACTGAAGCTTTCTTT.

The chain employs TRBV5-4 and TRBJ1-3; D gene uncertain. V shed 0 bases and J shed 0 bases, with 7 bases lying between them. The CDR3 is 15 residues long. Germline assignment: CDR1 SGHNT and CDR2 YYREEE (reference sequence). The CDR3 loop reads CASSLDRPSGNTIYF. The CDR3 DNA follows: TGTGCCAGCAGCTTGGACAGACCCTCTGGAAACACCATATATTTT.

This chain uses TRBV2 with TRBJ1-2; 7 bases align to TRBD1. After removal of 4 bases from V and 14 bases from J, the junction contained 10 bases not matched to a gene. The length of the CDR3 is 12 residues. Germline CDR1 is SNHLY and CDR2 is FYNNEI. The CDR3 is CASSGDSGYRTF. CDR3 DNA sequence: TGTGCCAGCAGTGGGGACAGCGGATATAGGACCTTC.

Only a few counts were recorded for this clone. The chain has TRBV5-1 and TRBJ1-1; 7 bases agree with TRBD1. The CDR3 extends over 14 amino acids. The germline V gene has CDR1 SGHRS and CDR2 YFSETQ. Trimming removed 3 bases from V and 0 bases from J; junction bases left unmatched: 2. CDR3 region: CASSWDSLNTEAFF. The DNA of the CDR3 is TGCGCCAGCAGCTGGGACAGTTTGAACACTGAAGCTTTCTTT.

The rearrangement joins TRBV19 to TRBJ1-2; 10 bases are a match to TRBD1. V shed 3 bases, J shed 7 bases, and the junction held 5 bases outside the gene matches. The CDR3 spans 14 residues. Germline V CDR1 and CDR2: LNHDA, SQIVND (reference sequence). The CDR3: CASSIQTGGGGYTF. Written as DNA, the CDR3 is TGTGCCAGTAGTATTCAGACAGGGGGCGGTGGCTACACCTTC.

V gene TRBV4-1 combines with J gene TRBJ2-7; perhaps TRBD1 as D (5 bases). The CDR3 length is 13 residues. Germline values: CDR1 MGHRA, CDR2 YSYEKL. V was pared by 4 bases and J by 3 bases, with 10 bases between. CDR3 protein: CASSPNTGYEQYF. In DNA form, the CDR3 reads TGCGCCAGCAGCCCGAATACAGGCTACGAGCAGTACTTC.

V usage is TRBV4-2 and J usage is TRBJ2-1; TRBD1 aligns across 7 bases. CDR3 length: 21 amino acids. Germline CDR1 reads LGHNA; CDR2 reads YNFKEQ. The junction had 22 bases not matched to a gene; V was cut back by 0 bases and J by 5 bases. CDR3: CASSQERENRGPLFGHNEQFF. Written as DNA, the CDR3 is TGTGCCAGCAGCCAAGAACGTGAGAACAGGGGTCCCCTATTCGGACACAATGAGCAGTTCTTC.

This clone appeared once. This rearrangement joins TRBV19 to TRBJ2-3; TRBD2 matches 9 bases. J lost 3 bases, V lost 3 bases, and 4 bases had no gene match. CDR1 is LNHDA, CDR2 SQIVND, per germline (reference sequence). This CDR3 spans 15 amino acids. CDR3 loop: CASSISGRGTDTQYF. CDR3 DNA: TGTGCCAGTAGTATTAGCGGGAGAGGGACAGATACGCAGTATTTT.